This T cell receptor (beta chain) was captured in a study of response to subunit inactivated influenza vaccine. TCRdb redid the calling of the RT-PCR reads with MiXCR, one entry per CDR3 protein. The sample has roughly 190,000 distinct CDR3 sequences, roughly 12% seen once. This CDR3 comprises 18 residues. The germline V and J ends were trimmed by 1 base and 1 base, with 14 bases remaining between them. Germline CDR1 reads KGHSH; CDR2 reads LQKENI. Separately, the same data were catalogued under a study of T cells expressing NK-cell markers. That work contributes: UMIs accompanied the 5'RACE template switching by which TCR beta cDNA was made. Researchers got TCR beta repertoires out of sorted CD3+CD56+NKG2C+, CD3+CD56+NKG2C- and CD3+CD56-NKG2C+ T cells. Anti-gamma-delta TCR antibody use in several experiments restricted sorting to alpha-beta TCR T cells. Of the CD8+ T cells in 5 to 7 donors, about 1.0-7.0% belonged to dominant NKG2C+ clonotypes.

This material consisted of CD8+ T cells sorted from PBMCs, taken 11 to 12 days after vaccination. This receptor was obtained from a man between 50 and 59 years old who received an inactivated influenza vaccine. The chain uses TRBV18 and TRBJ2-6, with D possibly TRBD1 on 5 matching bases. The CDR3 spells CASSPREGEVSGANVLTF. CDR3 nucleotides: TGTGCCAGCTCACCACGAGAAGGGGAAGTTTCTGGGGCCAACGTCCTGACTTTC.